The 12 T cell receptor beta chains reported below all come from one sample, sequenced in a study of shared clonotypes between healthy human individuals. TCRdb's copy holds only in-frame clones and misses some; the assay was immunoSEQ multiplex PCR. The sample has 530,000 or so clones; 60% to 80% are singletons. Material for sequencing was PBMCs. The receptor source for this set is a woman aged 40 to 50 in good health. Some clones in this sample may be carry-over from other donors' samples.

The V call is TRBV5-3, the J call TRBJ1-3, with D maybe TRBD1 (5 bases). TRBV5-3 is classed as an ORF, of uncertain function. Trimming took off 1 base at V and 0 bases at J, with 11 bases between the two ends. The CDR3 runs 16 residues. For the CDR3, the DNA is TGTGCCAGAAGCTTGCCAACAGGAGCCTCTGGAAACACCATATATTTT. Its translation: CARSLPTGASGNTIYF.

The chain is built from TRBV7-9 and TRBJ2-3, with D perhaps matching TRBD1 or TRBD2 (5 bases each). Deletions cut 0 bases from V and 2 bases from J, with 18 bases between. The CDR3 is 18 amino acids. Per germline, CDR1 SEHNR and CDR2 FQNEAQ (reference sequence). In DNA, the CDR3 is TGTGCCAGCAGCTTAGCGCTCGGGACCACTACACACACAGATACGCAGTATTTT. Protein sequence: CASSLALGTTTHTDTQYF.

This rearrangement joins TRBV28 to TRBJ1-1; no reliable D call. With 6 bases removed from V and 4 bases from J, the gap between germline ends came to 15 bases. CDR1 MDHEN and CDR2 SYDVKM come from the germline V gene. This CDR3 has 14 amino acids. CDR3 region: CASSWIGEVTEAFF. CDR3 sequence (DNA): TGTGCCAGCAGCTGGATCGGGGAAGTCACTGAAGCTTTCTTT.

This clone was counted a single time. The genes are TRBV5-1 and TRBJ2-2; D is possibly TRBD1 or TRBD2 (6 bases each). V was clipped by 0 bases and J by 5 bases, with 11 bases between them. CDR3 length: 15 amino acids. Germline-derived CDR1 and CDR2 are SGHRS and YFSETQ. The CDR3 is CASSLAGAGTGELFF. The CDR3 DNA is TGCGCCAGCAGCTTGGCGGGGGCGGGAACCGGGGAGCTGTTTTTT.

The chain has TRBV25-1 and TRBJ2-1, with D unclear. Trimming took off 4 bases at V and 4 bases at J, with 11 bases between the two ends. Germline-derived CDR1 and CDR2 are MGHDK and SYGVNS. The CDR3 has 14 amino acids. DNA for the CDR3: TGTGCCAGCAGTGGGTCGAGGACGTACAATGAGCAGTTCTTC. Protein: CASSGSRTYNEQFF.

This clone was detected once. The chain uses TRBV29-1 and TRBJ2-5; 12 nucleotides line up with TRBD1. With V trimmed by 7 bases and J by 5 bases, 8 bases remained unmatched. Per the germline V gene, CDR1 is SQVTM and CDR2 is ANQGSEA. The CDR3 is 14 residues long. The CDR3 region is CSADPGQGAETQYF. The CDR3 region has the DNA TGCAGCGCCGATCCGGGACAGGGGGCTGAGACCCAGTACTTC.

V is TRBV5-1 and J is TRBJ2-3; D tentatively reads TRBD1 or TRBD2 (5 bases each). From germline, CDR1 is SGHRS and CDR2 YFSETQ. The CDR3 is made up of 13 amino acids. Trimming removed 3 bases from V and 0 bases from J, with 5 bases in between. The CDR3 DNA reads as TGCGCCAGCAGCTGGGACAGCACAGATACGCAGTATTTT. Translation gives CASSWDSTDTQYF.

The rearrangement uses TRBV19 and TRBJ2-2; the D is unclear. The germline V gene encodes CDR1 LNHDA and CDR2 SQIVND (reference sequence). V was pared by 7 bases and J by 5 bases, with 14 bases between. CDR3 length equals 14 residues. CDR3 in DNA: TGTGCCAGTATTCCAAGAGTCCCAACCGGGGAGCTGTTTTTT. It translates to CASIPRVPTGELFF. Looking up the rest from reference TRBV19 and TRBJ2-2 gives the full variable domain: DGGITQSPKYLFRKEGQNVTLSCEQNLNHDAMYWYRQDPGQGLRLIYYSQIVNDFQKGDIAEGYSVSREKKESFPLTVTSAQKNPTAFYLCASIPRVPTGELFFGEGSRLTVL.

The rearrangement links TRBV7-8 to TRBJ2-6; 7 bases fit TRBD1. Germline V CDR1 and CDR2: SGHVS, FQNEAQ. The CDR3 extends over 19 amino acids. V was clipped by 1 base and J by 2 bases; unmatched bases: 11. Written as DNA, the CDR3 is TGTGCCAGCAGCTTAGAGTGGACCTTACAGGGGCCTGGGGCCAACGTCCTGACTTTC. It specifies CASSLEWTLQGPGANVLTF.

This clone showed up just once. V gene TRBV7-2 combines with J gene TRBJ2-1; TRBD2 might be the D (6 bases). V lost 8 bases to trimming and J lost 3 bases, with 11 bases between them. Germline CDR1 is SGHTA and CDR2 is FQGNSA. The CDR3 runs to 13 residues. This CDR3 reads CASSAGLYNEQFF. DNA for the CDR3: TGTGCCAGCTCGGCGGGACTCTACAATGAGCAGTTCTTC.

To note about this clone: A much larger clonotype is one base distant, so this may be a read error. Here the CDR3 reads CAWSVRRGSSPLHF. CDR3 nucleotides: TGTGCCTGGAGTGTACGGCGGGGAAGCTCACCCCTCCACTTT. This sequence joins TRBV30 and TRBJ1-6; D call uncertain. CDR3 length: 14 residues. Germline V CDR1 and CDR2: GTSNPN, SVGIG (reference sequence). V gave up 0 bases and J gave up 10 bases, with 13 bases separating them.

V is TRBV7-8 and J is TRBJ2-5; D is undetermined. V lost 6 bases, J lost 2 bases, and 16 bases lay in between. The CDR3 covers 15 residues. Germline CDR1 is SGHVS and CDR2 is FQNEAQ. CDR3 DNA sequence: TGTGCCAGCAGGGAACAGAGGACCGGACAAGAGACCCAGTACTTC. It specifies CASREQRTGQETQYF.